The 29 T cell receptor beta chains given below trace back to one sample, sequenced in a study of cytomegalovirus exposure and HLA in healthy donors. 60 Vbeta and 13 Jbeta primers were used in PCR. The protocol was immunoSEQ multiplex PCR, while the TCRdb copy is restricted to in-frame clones and leaves out a portion. The table lists some 99,000 clones, around 74% of them singletons. Sequenced sample: PBMCs. These receptors all come from a male donor in good health and CMV-seronegative.

The chain has TRBV27 and TRBJ1-3; 10 nucleotides align to TRBD1. In germline, CDR1 is MNHEY, CDR2 SMNVEV (reference sequence). V gave up 6 bases and J gave up 5 bases; unmatched junction bases: 1. The CDR3 is made up of 13 amino acids. CDR3 protein: CASRGQGRNTIYF. In nucleotides, the CDR3 is TGTGCCAGCAGGGGACAGGGGAGAAACACCATATATTTT.

V is TRBV30 and J is TRBJ2-7, with 11 bases that match TRBD1. Germline assignment: CDR1 GTSNPN and CDR2 SVGIG (reference sequence). This CDR3 comprises 12 residues. The junction had 5 bases not matched to a gene; V was cut back by 8 bases and J by 5 bases. The CDR3 loop reads CAADRGLNEQYF. CDR3 nucleotide sequence: TGTGCCGCGGACAGGGGGCTCAACGAGCAGTACTTC.

This clone was found a few times. This sequence joins TRBV5-1 and TRBJ2-1, with 14 bases that match TRBD2. With V trimmed by 3 bases and J by 8 bases, 4 bases remained unmatched. Germline V gives CDR1 SGHRS, CDR2 YFSETQ. CDR3 length equals 15 residues. The CDR3 bases are TGCGCCAGCAGCTCCGGGACTAGCGGGAGCCATGAGCAGTTCTTC. This gives the protein CASSSGTSGSHEQFF.

The chain links TRBV19 to TRBJ2-3; D gene uncertain. The CDR3 length is 10 residues. CDR1 and CDR2 (germline): LNHDA, SQIVND (reference sequence). Between the trimmed V and J ends, which lost 10 bases and 3 bases, there was a span of 5 bases. The CDR3 protein is CATHTDTQYF. The CDR3 coding sequence is TGTGCCACCCATACAGATACGCAGTATTTT.

The V gene is TRBV28, the J gene TRBJ2-7; 9 positions match TRBD1. CDR1 MDHEN and CDR2 SYDVKM come from the germline V gene. V lost 6 bases to trimming and J lost 1 base; unmatched junction nucleotides: 1. This CDR3 comprises 13 residues. Here the CDR3 reads CASRGTGSYEQYF. As DNA, the CDR3 is TGTGCCAGCAGGGGGACAGGGTCCTACGAGCAGTACTTC.

This chain links TRBV10-3 with TRBJ1-5, with D tentatively TRBD1 (6 bases). V gave up 0 bases and J gave up 5 bases, with 11 bases separating them. The CDR3 totals 15 residues. The V gene's germline CDR1 is ENHRY and CDR2 SYGVKD. The CDR3: CAISESKQGHQPQHF. CDR3 DNA: TGTGCCATCAGTGAGTCGAAACAGGGTCATCAGCCCCAGCATTTT.

The chain employs TRBV6-6 and TRBJ2-1; D possibly corresponds to TRBD2 (6 bases). Germline CDR1 and CDR2: MNHNY and SVGAGI (reference sequence). V was clipped by 5 bases and J by 14 bases, with 16 bases between them. The CDR3 is made up of 12 amino acids. This chain's CDR3 is CASSRDFGREFF. DNA of the CDR3: TGTGCCAGCAGTCGGGACTTCGGTCGGGAGTTCTTC.

The chain joins TRBV27 to TRBJ2-6; 8 positions match TRBD1. V lost 0 bases to trimming and J lost 6 bases; unmatched junction nucleotides: 4. CDR1 and CDR2 (germline): MNHEY, SMNVEV (reference sequence). The CDR3 covers 16 residues. The CDR3 sequence: CASSLSMTGVANVLTF. The CDR3 coding sequence is TGTGCCAGCAGTTTATCGATGACAGGGGTGGCCAACGTCCTGACTTTC.

This rearrangement joins TRBV4-1 to TRBJ2-3, with 9 bases lining up with TRBD1. With V trimmed by 1 base and J by 5 bases, 7 bases remained unmatched. The CDR3 length is 16 residues. Germline values: CDR1 MGHRA, CDR2 YSYEKL. The CDR3 spells CASSQAGQGLLDTQYF. The CDR3 region has the DNA TGCGCCAGCAGCCAAGCGGGACAGGGTTTGTTAGATACGCAGTATTTT.

V gene TRBV5-4 combines with J gene TRBJ1-1; a possible D gene is TRBD1 (5 bases). This CDR3 has 15 amino acids. Germline V gene data show CDR1 as SGHNT and CDR2 as YYREEE (reference sequence). Trimming took 2 bases from V and 3 from J, leaving 14 bases between them. The CDR3 DNA follows: TGTGCCAGCAGCTTTAGTGTCAGGGCCGACACTGAAGCTTTCTTT. Translated, it gives CASSFSVRADTEAFF.

The V and J genes are TRBV15 and TRBJ2-7, with 8 bases aligning to TRBD1. Germline assignment: CDR1 LNHNV and CDR2 YYDKDF (reference sequence). The CDR3 covers 15 residues. After removal of 3 bases from V and 4 bases from J, the junction contained 8 bases not matched to a gene. The CDR3 DNA reads as TGTGCCACCAGCAGCCCGGACAGGGTTGTTTACGAGCAGTACTTC. Translating it yields CATSSPDRVVYEQYF.

The gene calls are TRBV11-2 and TRBJ1-2; 10 bases are shared with TRBD1. The junction had 5 bases not matched to a gene; V was cut back by 1 base and J by 6 bases. The CDR3 consists of 15 residues. Germline-derived CDR1 and CDR2 are SGHAT and FQNNGV. CDR3 bases: TGTGCCAGCAGCTTAGCCCGGACAGGGGGTAATGGCTACACCTTC. This sequence encodes CASSLARTGGNGYTF.

This clone was recorded only once. The chain uses TRBV5-6 and TRBJ1-6; D not resolved. V was shortened by 0 bases and J by 3 bases, with 10 bases between the two germline ends. The germline V gene encodes CDR1 SGHDT and CDR2 YYEEEE. The CDR3 covers 16 residues. In DNA, the CDR3 is TGTGCCAGCAGCTTGGCGGGGAGTCTCTATAATTCACCCCTCCACTTT. Translation gives CASSLAGSLYNSPLHF.

The chain recombines TRBV28 with TRBJ1-1, with a tentative D call TRBD1 (6 bases). From germline, CDR1 is MDHEN and CDR2 SYDVKM. This CDR3 region has 15 residues. V gave up 2 bases and J gave up 1 base, with 11 bases separating them. The CDR3 DNA reads as TGTGCCAGCAGTTTAATAGGACAGACGAACACTGAAGCTTTCTTT. It codes for CASSLIGQTNTEAFF.

J is TRBJ2-1 and V is TRBV6-1; perhaps TRBD1 as D (7 bases). Germline V gene sequence: CDR1 MNHNS, CDR2 SASEGT. The CDR3 is 14 amino acids. V dropped 7 bases and J dropped 4 bases, with 14 bases sitting between them. The CDR3 DNA is TGTGCCAGCACCTCGACAGGGAGGTACAATGAGCAGTTCTTC. Its protein is CASTSTGRYNEQFF.

This clone was seen only once. The V call is TRBV10-3, the J call TRBJ2-2; TRBD2 aligns across 8 bases. CDR1 is ENHRY, CDR2 SYGVKD, per germline. The CDR3 has 16 amino acids. With 7 bases clipped from V and 3 bases from J, the junction kept 10 bases outside the gene matches. The CDR3 nucleotides read TGTGCCATCAAAAATAGGAGCGGGAGTGACACCGGGGAGCTGTTTTTT. Encoded protein: CAIKNRSGSDTGELFF.

This clone was counted once. This chain joins TRBV30 and TRBJ2-7; 9 nucleotides line up with TRBD1. Trimming removed 3 bases from V and 2 bases from J; junction bases left unmatched: 2. The CDR3 is 13 residues long. Germline V gives CDR1 GTSNPN, CDR2 SVGIG (reference sequence). The CDR3 sequence: CAWRQGATYEQYF. CDR3 sequence (DNA): TGTGCCTGGAGACAGGGGGCCACCTACGAGCAGTACTTC.

The V gene is TRBV7-9, the J gene TRBJ2-2; maybe TRBD2 (5 bases). The germline CDR1 and CDR2 sequences are SEHNR and FQNEAQ (reference sequence). The CDR3 consists of 13 residues. V dropped 5 bases and J dropped 6 bases, with 10 bases sitting between them. DNA of the CDR3: TGTGCCAGCAGCGGGAGATTGGCCGGGGAGCTGTTTTTT. It translates to CASSGRLAGELFF.

This sequence joins TRBV5-1 and TRBJ2-1; D gene ambiguous. V lost 7 bases, J lost 4 bases, and 15 bases lay in between. The CDR3 is made up of 14 amino acids. Germline V CDR1 and CDR2: SGHRS, YFSETQ. CDR3 amino acids: CASHQSQTYNEQFF. CDR3 bases: TGCGCCAGCCACCAGTCCCAGACTTACAATGAGCAGTTCTTC.

The chain carries TRBV28 and TRBJ2-6; a possible D gene is TRBD1 (5 bases). Germline values: CDR1 MDHEN, CDR2 SYDVKM. This CDR3 has 17 amino acids. Trimming left V 3 bases short and J 4 bases short, with 16 bases between. Here the CDR3 reads CASSLWQGIGGANVLTF. The CDR3 region has the DNA TGTGCCAGCAGTTTGTGGCAGGGCATAGGGGGGGCCAACGTCCTGACTTTC.

The rearrangement links TRBV5-1 to TRBJ2-1, with 8 bases lining up with TRBD1. J lost 3 bases, V lost 0 bases, and 5 bases had no gene match. This CDR3 contains 16 residues. Germline V gene sequence: CDR1 SGHRS, CDR2 YFSETQ. The CDR3 nucleotides are TGCGCCAGCAGCTTGGGGACAGGGACCATCTACAATGAGCAGTTCTTC. It encodes CASSLGTGTIYNEQFF.

Only a few counts were recorded for this clone. V is TRBV30 and J is TRBJ2-4, with D perhaps TRBD1 (5 bases). There are 15 residues in the CDR3. Germline V lookup: CDR1 GTSNPN, CDR2 SVGIG (reference sequence). V shed 0 bases and J shed 1 base, with 10 bases lying between them. CDR3 region: CAWSVGAAAKNIQYF. The CDR3 region has the DNA TGTGCCTGGAGTGTAGGGGCGGCCGCCAAAAACATTCAGTACTTC.

The CDR3 DNA sequence: TGTGCCAGCAATACCGGGACAATGGGCGGCTACACCTTC. Protein product: CASNTGTMGGYTF. The rearrangement joins TRBV28 to TRBJ1-2; the D gene is possibly TRBD1 (6 bases). The CDR3 consists of 13 residues. Germline CDR1 MDHEN, CDR2 SYDVKM. V was pared by 7 bases and J by 8 bases, with 17 bases between.

The chain links TRBV6-5 to TRBJ1-1, with TRBD1 identical over 8 bases. The CDR3 is made up of 16 amino acids. The germline CDR1 and CDR2 sequences are MNHEY and SVGAGI. After removal of 0 bases from V and 6 bases from J, the junction contained 9 bases not matched to a gene. The CDR3 reads CASSYSLQGALAEAFF. The CDR3 coding sequence is TGTGCCAGCAGTTACTCGCTCCAGGGGGCGTTGGCTGAAGCTTTCTTT.

This clone occurred once. The J gene is TRBJ2-7, the V gene TRBV28; a possible D gene is TRBD2 (5 bases). CDR1 and CDR2 (germline): MDHEN, SYDVKM. The V and J ends lost 7 bases and 6 bases respectively, with 19 bases between them. The CDR3 has 14 amino acids. Written as DNA, the CDR3 is TGTGCCAGCACCGCCCTTGAAGTCCGGGGCGAGCAGTACTTC. This sequence encodes CASTALEVRGEQYF.

This chain links TRBV4-1 with TRBJ2-7, with TRBD2 matching over 11 bases. CDR3 length: 17 amino acids. Germline V gene data show CDR1 as MGHRA and CDR2 as YSYEKL. The V segment lost 0 bases and the J segment 1 base; nucleotides outside the gene matches: 5. CDR3 in DNA: TGCGCCAGCAGCCAAGACTCTAGCGGGAGGAGATCCTACGAGCAGTACTTC. As protein: CASSQDSSGRRSYEQYF.

The chain uses TRBV28 and TRBJ2-3, with TRBD1 identical over 8 bases. This CDR3 has 15 residues. Germline V gene lookup returns CDR1 MDHEN and CDR2 SYDVKM. Germline trimming cut 2 bases from V and 2 bases from J; bases unmatched to any gene: 3. This chain's CDR3 is CASSLQGAVTDTQYF. The CDR3 DNA reads TGTGCCAGCAGTTTACAGGGGGCAGTCACAGATACGCAGTATTTT.

Points on this clone: Different DNA sequences within this sample yield the same CDR3. CDR3 region: CASSLRRGKADEQFF. The CDR3 DNA reads as TGTGCCAGCAGTTTAAGGCGCGGGAAGGCGGATGAGCAGTTCTTC. The rearrangement joins TRBV27 to TRBJ2-1, with TRBD2 as a possible D gene (6 bases). V lost 2 bases and J 8 bases, leaving 16 bases between the germline ends. The CDR3 is 15 residues long. CDR1 is MNHEY, CDR2 SMNVEV, per germline (reference sequence).

J is TRBJ2-3 and V is TRBV7-2; 9 positions match TRBD1. The V gene's germline CDR1 is SGHTA and CDR2 FQGNSA. V was pared by 0 bases and J by 1 base, with 5 bases of the junction left unmatched. The CDR3 length is 17 residues. CDR3 loop: CASSLAGTGRGTDTQYF. For the CDR3, the DNA is TGTGCCAGCAGCTTAGCGGGGACAGGGCGGGGCACAGATACGCAGTATTTT. Filled out from reference TRBV7-2 and TRBJ2-3, the complete variable domain reads GAGVSQSPSNKVTEKGKDVELRCDPISGHTALYWYRQSLGQGLEFLIYFQGNSAPDKSGLPSDRFSAERTGGSVSTLTIQRTQQEDSAVYLCASSLAGTGRGTDTQYFGPGTRLTVL.